Listed below are T cell receptor beta chains from one sample, sequenced in a study of technical replicates of blood from several donors. Assay used: immunoSEQ multiplex PCR; TCRdb lists only in-frame clones, some missing. This repertoire shows some 93,000 clones, 95% found once; its top ten account for over 0.25%. Sequencing was performed on T cells isolated from PBMCs. The receptors shown here come from a human donor in good health. The CDR3 runs from the conserved cysteine through the conserved F or W. A D gene is named only where the DNA matches it firmly. Some rows mark clone size as missing; the rest say once, few, many or name a class of expanded clone.

j_call | clone_size | d_call | v_call | cdr3_aa | cdr3_nt
TRBJ2-3 | NA | TRBD1 | TRBV5-1 | CASSLGRIQGSVPDTQYF | TGCGCCAGCAGCTTGGGTAGAATACAGGGGTCTGTTCCAGATACGCAGTATTTT
TRBJ2-5 | NA | TRBD2 | TRBV18 | CASSPPLTSGVKETQYF | TGTGCCAGCTCACCACCGCTTACTAGCGGGGTGAAAGAGACCCAGTACTTC
TRBJ1-2 | NA | TRBD1 | TRBV7-9 | CASSLARDRGNGYTF | TGTGCCAGCAGCTTAGCGCGGGACAGGGGGAATGGCTACACCTTC
TRBJ2-2 | NA | NA | TRBV28 | CASGRSKRVTGELFF | TGTGCCAGCGGTCGCTCAAAGAGGGTAACCGGGGAGCTGTTTTTT
TRBJ1-4 | NA | NA | TRBV5-1 | CASGSGTNEKLFF | TGCGCCAGCGGATCCGGGACTAATGAAAAACTGTTTTTT
TRBJ2-5 | NA | TRBD1 | TRBV6-5 | CASSYSWGQVQETQYF | TGTGCCAGCAGTTACTCTTGGGGACAGGTCCAAGAGACCCAGTACTTC
TRBJ2-7 | NA | TRBD1 | TRBV5-8 | CASSSDRYEQYF | TGTGCCAGCAGCTCGGACAGGTACGAGCAGTACTTC
TRBJ1-1 | NA | NA | TRBV15 | CATSRVTTSDTEAFF | TGTGCCACCAGCAGAGTAACGACTTCGGACACTGAAGCTTTCTTT
TRBJ1-1 | NA | NA | TRBV4-1 | CASSYTGWNTEAFF | TGCGCCAGCAGCTACACAGGGTGGAACACTGAAGCTTTCTTT
TRBJ2-1 | NA | TRBD2 | TRBV5-1 | CASSLEGGKGEQFF | TGCGCCAGCAGCTTGGAGGGAGGGAAGGGGGAGCAGTTCTTC
TRBJ1-2 | NA | NA | TRBV28 | CASSLSGNYGYTF | TGTGCCAGCAGTTTGTCAGGGAACTATGGCTACACCTTC
TRBJ1-2 | NA | NA | TRBV6-1 | CASSEDAGSYGYTF | TGTGCCAGCAGTGAAGACGCAGGGTCCTATGGCTACACCTTC
TRBJ1-4 | NA | NA | TRBV5-1 | CASRHNSGVREKLFF | TGCGCCAGCAGACACAATTCAGGGGTGCGAGAAAAACTGTTTTTT
TRBJ1-1 | NA | NA | TRBV6-1 | CASTHSGQFEAFF | TGTGCCAGCACGCACTCCGGACAGTTTGAAGCTTTCTTT
TRBJ2-2 | NA | TRBD1 | TRBV7-9 | CASSSTGAYPGELFF | TGTGCCAGCAGCTCGACAGGGGCTTACCCCGGGGAGCTGTTTTTT
TRBJ1-5 | once | NA | TRBV14 | CASSLSGNQPQHF | TGTGCCAGCAGCCTATCAGGCAATCAGCCCCAGCATTTT
TRBJ2-3 | NA | TRBD2 | TRBV4-1 | CASSDVGAGGPVDTQYF | TGCGCCAGCAGCGACGTGGGAGCGGGGGGGCCGGTAGATACGCAGTATTTT
TRBJ2-1 | few | TRBD2 | TRBV11-3 | CASSSSSGLAGYGEQFF | TGTGCCAGCAGCTCTAGTAGCGGACTAGCGGGCTACGGAGAGCAGTTCTTC
TRBJ2-7 | NA | TRBD1 | TRBV7-9 | CASSFVTGGSNEQYF | TGTGCCAGCAGCTTCGTGACAGGGGGTTCTAACGAGCAGTACTTC
TRBJ1-1 | NA | TRBD1 | TRBV30 | CAWAGGTEAFF | TGTGCCTGGGCAGGGGGCACTGAAGCTTTCTTT
TRBJ1-4 | NA | NA | TRBV5-6 | CASSLSVGGEDEKLFF | TGTGCCAGCAGCCTCAGTGTTGGAGGAGAGGATGAAAAACTGTTTTTT
TRBJ1-5 | NA | NA | TRBV7-9 | CASSATPGEPQHF | TGTGCCAGCAGCGCTACCCCGGGAGAGCCCCAGCATTTT
TRBJ1-1 | NA | TRBD1 | TRBV28 | CASSRPPGQGGTEAFF | TGTGCCAGCAGTCGCCCCCCGGGACAGGGCGGCACTGAAGCTTTCTTT
TRBJ1-6 | NA | NA | TRBV9 | CASSVAGGAYNSPLHF | TGTGCCAGCAGCGTAGCTGGGGGGGCCTATAATTCACCCCTCCACTTT
TRBJ2-1 | NA | NA | TRBV15 | CATRLDFLNNNEQFF | TGTGCCACCAGGCTGGACTTCTTAAACAACAATGAGCAGTTCTTC
TRBJ1-2 | NA | NA | TRBV10-2 | CASSEWRGGGYTF | TGCGCCAGCAGTGAGTGGCGAGGGGGTGGCTACACCTTC
TRBJ2-7 | once | NA | TRBV11-3 | CASSVWVSSSYEQYF | TGTGCCAGCAGCGTATGGGTTTCTAGCTCCTACGAGCAGTACTTC
TRBJ2-3 | NA | TRBD2 | TRBV5-4 | CASSLGLADTDTQYF | TGTGCCAGCAGCTTGGGACTAGCAGACACAGATACGCAGTATTTT
TRBJ1-2 | NA | NA | TRBV7-9 | CASSPGGAHGYTF | TGTGCCAGCAGCCCTGGGGGGGCCCATGGCTACACCTTC
TRBJ1-4 | NA | TRBD1 | TRBV2 | CASSRGRDEKLFF | TGTGCCAGCTCTAGGGGGCGCGATGAAAAACTGTTTTTT
TRBJ1-1 | NA | NA | TRBV5-1 | CASSEVVQNTEAFF | TGCGCCAGCAGTGAGGTCGTCCAAAACACTGAAGCTTTCTTT
TRBJ2-1 | NA | TRBD1 | TRBV7-3 | CASSLVAGTGLTGEQFF | TGTGCCAGCAGCTTAGTTGCCGGGACAGGCCTAACAGGTGAGCAGTTCTTC
TRBJ2-4 | NA | TRBD1 | TRBV7-6 | CASSPGTGEDKNIQYF | TGTGCCAGCAGCCCGGGGACAGGGGAGGACAAAAACATTCAGTACTTC
TRBJ1-2 | NA | NA | TRBV5-6 | CASSFNTRRAADYGYTF | TGTGCCAGCAGCTTTAACACACGCCGTGCGGCTGACTATGGCTACACCTTC
TRBJ1-5 | once | TRBD1 | TRBV5-1 | CASSLPTGVGQPQHF | TGCGCCAGCAGCTTGCCGACAGGGGTTGGTCAGCCCCAGCATTTT
TRBJ1-5 | NA | NA | TRBV11-2 | CASSPTGNLSPQHF | TGTGCCAGCAGCCCGACAGGCAATCTCTCGCCCCAGCATTTT
TRBJ1-2 | NA | TRBD1 | TRBV27 | CASSFRQGVGYTF | TGTGCCAGCAGTTTCAGACAGGGAGTTGGCTACACCTTC
TRBJ2-2 | NA | NA | TRBV6-6 | CASSYPTENTGELFF | TGTGCCAGCAGTTACCCTACAGAGAACACCGGGGAGCTGTTTTTT
TRBJ2-1 | NA | TRBD2 | TRBV25-1 | CASSEGGSGGYEQFF | TGTGCCAGCAGTGAAGGAGGTAGCGGGGGATATGAGCAGTTCTTC
TRBJ1-3 | NA | NA | TRBV27 | CASSTAGAGNTIYF | TGTGCCAGCAGTACGGCAGGGGCTGGAAACACCATATATTTT
TRBJ1-6 | NA | TRBD1 | TRBV7-2 | CASSSEQGAYRPLHF | TGTGCCAGCAGCTCCGAACAGGGGGCATACAGACCCCTCCACTTT
TRBJ1-5 | NA | NA | TRBV6-1 | CASSPSTGGNQPQHF | TGTGCCAGCAGTCCCTCAACAGGAGGCAATCAGCCCCAGCATTTT
TRBJ1-1 | NA | NA | TRBV7-8 | CASSLPREHPEAFF | TGTGCCAGCAGCCTACCCAGGGAACACCCTGAAGCTTTCTTT
TRBJ1-2 | NA | TRBD1 | TRBV27 | CASRRPGGDSGYTF | TGTGCCAGCAGACGGCCAGGGGGCGATTCTGGCTACACCTTC
TRBJ1-4 | NA | NA | TRBV4-1 | CASSQGILDEKLFF | TGCGCCAGCAGCCAAGGTATATTAGATGAAAAACTGTTTTTT
TRBJ2-7 | NA | NA | TRBV7-9 | CASSSQGYEQYF | TGTGCCAGCAGCTCTCAGGGTTACGAGCAGTACTTC
TRBJ1-6 | once | TRBD1 | TRBV2 | CASSEGVRGLNSPLHF | TGTGCCAGCAGTGAGGGGGTCAGGGGGCTTAATTCACCCCTCCACTTT
TRBJ2-2 | NA | NA | TRBV5-1 | CASSFKTNTGELFF | TGCGCCAGCAGCTTTAAAACGAACACCGGGGAGCTGTTTTTT
TRBJ2-3 | NA | TRBD2 | TRBV5-1 | CASSLGTSGNTDTQYF | TGCGCCAGCAGCTTAGGGACTAGCGGTAACACAGATACGCAGTATTTT
TRBJ1-1 | NA | NA | TRBV2 | CASRVMGGLDSEAFF | TGTGCCAGCAGAGTTATGGGGGGGCTAGATTCTGAAGCTTTCTTT
TRBJ2-1 | NA | TRBD2 | TRBV28 | CASSLLRTSGSDEQFF | TGTGCCAGCAGTTTGCTCAGGACTAGCGGGAGCGATGAGCAGTTCTTC
TRBJ2-1 | NA | NA | TRBV19 | CASSPHEGGEQFF | TGTGCCAGTAGTCCGCACGAGGGTGGCGAGCAGTTCTTC
TRBJ2-7 | NA | TRBD1 | TRBV29-1 | CSVQTGTGGNYEQYF | TGCAGCGTGCAAACCGGGACAGGGGGCAATTACGAGCAGTACTTC
TRBJ1-1 | NA | NA | TRBV21-1 | CASRNLQGALAEAFF | TGTGCCAGCAGAAACCTACAGGGGGCGCTTGCTGAAGCTTTCTTT
TRBJ2-1 | NA | TRBD2 | TRBV4-1 | CASSLAGGSDEQFF | TGCGCCAGCAGCCTTGCGGGGGGGAGTGATGAGCAGTTCTTC